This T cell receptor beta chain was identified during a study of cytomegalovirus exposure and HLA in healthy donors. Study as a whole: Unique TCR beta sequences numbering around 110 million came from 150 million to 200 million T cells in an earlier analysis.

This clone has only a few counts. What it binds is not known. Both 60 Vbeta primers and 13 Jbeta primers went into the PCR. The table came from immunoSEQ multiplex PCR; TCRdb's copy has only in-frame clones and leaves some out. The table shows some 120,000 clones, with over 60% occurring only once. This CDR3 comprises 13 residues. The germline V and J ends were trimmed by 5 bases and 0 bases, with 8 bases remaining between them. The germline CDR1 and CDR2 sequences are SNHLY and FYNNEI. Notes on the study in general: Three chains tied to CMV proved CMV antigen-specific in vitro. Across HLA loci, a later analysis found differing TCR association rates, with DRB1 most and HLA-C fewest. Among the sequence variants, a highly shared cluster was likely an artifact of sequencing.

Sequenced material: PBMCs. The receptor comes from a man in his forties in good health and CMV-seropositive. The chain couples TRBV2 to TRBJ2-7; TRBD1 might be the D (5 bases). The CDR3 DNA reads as TGTGCCAGCAGTTTTGACAGCTCCTACGAGCAGTACTTC. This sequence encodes CASSFDSSYEQYF.